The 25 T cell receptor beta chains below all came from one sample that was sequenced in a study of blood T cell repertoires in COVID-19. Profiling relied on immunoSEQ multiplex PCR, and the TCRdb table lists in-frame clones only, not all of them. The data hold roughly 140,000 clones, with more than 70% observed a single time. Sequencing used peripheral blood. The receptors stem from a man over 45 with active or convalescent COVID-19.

CDR3 DNA sequence: TGCGCCAGCAGCCCTCTAGCGGCGAACACCGGGGAGCTGTTTTTT. It translates to CASSPLAANTGELFF. The chain is built from TRBV5-1 and TRBJ2-2; 7 bases fit TRBD2. After removal of 4 bases from V and 0 bases from J, the junction contained 3 bases not matched to a gene. In germline, CDR1 is SGHRS, CDR2 YFSETQ. The length of the CDR3 is 15 residues.

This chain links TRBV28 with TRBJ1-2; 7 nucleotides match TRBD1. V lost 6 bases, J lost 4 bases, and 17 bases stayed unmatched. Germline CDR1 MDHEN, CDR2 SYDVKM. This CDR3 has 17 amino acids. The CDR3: CASSQDLGRGIRYGYTF. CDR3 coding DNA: TGTGCCAGCAGCCAAGACCTAGGCAGGGGGATACGCTATGGCTACACCTTC.

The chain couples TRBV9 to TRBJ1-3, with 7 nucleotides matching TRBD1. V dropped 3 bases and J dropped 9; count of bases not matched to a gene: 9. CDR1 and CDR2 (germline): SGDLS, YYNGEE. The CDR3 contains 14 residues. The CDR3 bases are TGTGCCAGCAGCGAGGGTGGACAGGCCGCCACCATATATTTT. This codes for CASSEGGQAATIYF.

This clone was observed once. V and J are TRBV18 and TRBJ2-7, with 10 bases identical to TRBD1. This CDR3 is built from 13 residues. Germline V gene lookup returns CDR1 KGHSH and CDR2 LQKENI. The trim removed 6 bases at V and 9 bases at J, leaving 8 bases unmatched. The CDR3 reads CASSPGQGDGQYF. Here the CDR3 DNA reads TGTGCCAGCTCTCCTGGACAGGGGGACGGGCAGTACTTC.

The chain's CDR3 is CAISIGQSFYEQYF. CDR3 nucleotides: TGTGCCATCAGCATTGGACAGTCCTTCTACGAGCAGTACTTC. V usage is TRBV10-3 and J usage is TRBJ2-7; perhaps TRBD1 as D (6 bases). Between the trimmed V and J ends, which lost 6 bases and 3 bases, there was a span of 15 bases. CDR3 size: 14 residues. Germline CDR1 and CDR2: ENHRY and SYGVKD.

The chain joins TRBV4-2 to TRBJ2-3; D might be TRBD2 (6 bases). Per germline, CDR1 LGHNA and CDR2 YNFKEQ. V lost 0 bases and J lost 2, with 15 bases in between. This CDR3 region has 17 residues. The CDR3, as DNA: TGTGCCAGCAGCCAAGATCCATCCGGGGGTTTCACAGATACGCAGTATTTT. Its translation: CASSQDPSGGFTDTQYF.

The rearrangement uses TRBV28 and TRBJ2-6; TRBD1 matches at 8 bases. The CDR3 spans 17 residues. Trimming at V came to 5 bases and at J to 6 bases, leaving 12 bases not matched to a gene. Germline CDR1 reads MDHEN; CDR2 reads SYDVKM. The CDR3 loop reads CASSTRPGQGQANVLTF. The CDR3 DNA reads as TGTGCCAGCAGTACGAGGCCCGGACAGGGTCAGGCCAACGTCCTGACTTTC.

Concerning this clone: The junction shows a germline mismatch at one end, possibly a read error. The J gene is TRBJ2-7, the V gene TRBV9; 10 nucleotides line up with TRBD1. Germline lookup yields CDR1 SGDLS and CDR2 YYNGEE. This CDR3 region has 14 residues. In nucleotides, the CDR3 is TGTGCCAGCAGCGGGGGACAGGGGTCCTCCGAGCAGTACTTC. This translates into CASSGGQGSSEQYF.

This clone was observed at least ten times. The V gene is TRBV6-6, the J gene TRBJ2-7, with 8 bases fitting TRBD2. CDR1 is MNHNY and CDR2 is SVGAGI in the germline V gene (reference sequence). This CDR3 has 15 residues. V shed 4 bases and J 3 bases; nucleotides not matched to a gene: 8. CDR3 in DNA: TGTGCCAGCAGTTCGCCGGGGCTAGCGGGCTACGAGCAGTACTTC. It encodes CASSSPGLAGYEQYF.

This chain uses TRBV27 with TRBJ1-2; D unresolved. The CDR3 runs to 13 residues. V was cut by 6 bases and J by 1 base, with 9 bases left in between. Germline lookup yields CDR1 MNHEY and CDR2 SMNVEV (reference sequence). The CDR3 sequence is CASRLTVNYGYTF. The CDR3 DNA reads TGTGCCAGCAGACTCACAGTTAACTATGGCTACACCTTC.

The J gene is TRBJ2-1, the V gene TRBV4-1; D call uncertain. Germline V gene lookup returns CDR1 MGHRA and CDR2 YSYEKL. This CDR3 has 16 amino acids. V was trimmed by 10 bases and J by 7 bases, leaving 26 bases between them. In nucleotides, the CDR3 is TGCGCCACCCAGCCAAGCGTGTCGGGTGGCCATAATGAGCAGTTCTTC. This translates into CATQPSVSGGHNEQFF.

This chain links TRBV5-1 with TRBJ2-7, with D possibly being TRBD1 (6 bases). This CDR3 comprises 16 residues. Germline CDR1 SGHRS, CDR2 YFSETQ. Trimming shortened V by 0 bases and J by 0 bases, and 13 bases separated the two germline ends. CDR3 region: CASSLGPRDTSYEQYF. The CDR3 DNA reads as TGCGCCAGCAGCTTGGGGCCCCGGGACACCTCCTACGAGCAGTACTTC.

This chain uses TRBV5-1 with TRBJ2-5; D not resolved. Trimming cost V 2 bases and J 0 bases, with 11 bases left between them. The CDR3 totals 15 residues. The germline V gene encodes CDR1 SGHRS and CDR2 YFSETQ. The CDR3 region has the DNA TGCGCCAGCAGCTTTGGTCCAGGAAACCAAGAGACCCAGTACTTC. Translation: CASSFGPGNQETQYF.

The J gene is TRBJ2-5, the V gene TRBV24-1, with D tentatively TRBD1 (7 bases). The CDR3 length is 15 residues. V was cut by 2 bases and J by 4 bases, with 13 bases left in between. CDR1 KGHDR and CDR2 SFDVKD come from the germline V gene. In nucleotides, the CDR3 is TGTGCCACCAGTGATTACAGGGGAGGAGGAGAGACCCAGTACTTC. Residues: CATSDYRGGGETQYF.

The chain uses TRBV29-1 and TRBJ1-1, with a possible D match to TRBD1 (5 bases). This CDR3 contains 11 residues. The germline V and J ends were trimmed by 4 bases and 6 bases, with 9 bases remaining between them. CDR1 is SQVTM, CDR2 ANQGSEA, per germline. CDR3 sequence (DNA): TGCAGCGTTGTCCCGGGGGCTGAAGCTTTCTTT. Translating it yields CSVVPGAEAFF.

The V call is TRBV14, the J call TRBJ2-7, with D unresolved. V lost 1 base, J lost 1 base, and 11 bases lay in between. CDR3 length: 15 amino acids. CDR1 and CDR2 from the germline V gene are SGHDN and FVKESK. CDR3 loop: CASSQVGRQSYEQYF. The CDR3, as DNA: TGTGCCAGCAGCCAAGTCGGCAGGCAATCCTACGAGCAGTACTTC.

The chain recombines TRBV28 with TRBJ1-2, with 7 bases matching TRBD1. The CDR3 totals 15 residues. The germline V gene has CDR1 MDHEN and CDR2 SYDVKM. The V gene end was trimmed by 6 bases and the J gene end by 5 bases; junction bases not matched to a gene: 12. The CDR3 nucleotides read TGTGCCAGCAGATCAATAGACAGGGACTTTTATGGCTACACCTTC. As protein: CASRSIDRDFYGYTF.

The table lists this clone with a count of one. The CDR3 here is CASRLRDYGYTF. The DNA of the CDR3 is TGTGCCAGCAGGCTGCGGGACTATGGCTACACCTTC. This chain joins TRBV28 and TRBJ1-2, with D uncertain. Between the trimmed V and J ends, which lost 6 bases and 3 bases, there was a span of 8 bases. The length of the CDR3 is 12 residues. Germline V gives CDR1 MDHEN, CDR2 SYDVKM.

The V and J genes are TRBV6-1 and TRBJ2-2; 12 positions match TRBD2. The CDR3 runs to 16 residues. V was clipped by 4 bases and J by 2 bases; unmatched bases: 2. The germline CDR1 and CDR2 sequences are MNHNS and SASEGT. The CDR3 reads CASSALAGGNTGELFF. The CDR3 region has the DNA TGTGCCAGCAGTGCACTAGCGGGAGGCAACACCGGGGAGCTGTTTTTT.

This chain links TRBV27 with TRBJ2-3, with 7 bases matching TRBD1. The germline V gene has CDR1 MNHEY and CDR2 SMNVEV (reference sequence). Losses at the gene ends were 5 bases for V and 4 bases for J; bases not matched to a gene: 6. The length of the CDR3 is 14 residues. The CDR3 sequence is CASSRPTGPDTQYF. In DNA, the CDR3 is TGTGCCAGCAGTCGCCCGACAGGGCCAGATACGCAGTATTTT.

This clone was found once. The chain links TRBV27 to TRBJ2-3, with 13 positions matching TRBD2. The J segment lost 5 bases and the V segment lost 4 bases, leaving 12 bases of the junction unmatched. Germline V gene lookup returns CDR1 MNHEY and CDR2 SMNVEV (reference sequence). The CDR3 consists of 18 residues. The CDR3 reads CASSSRGLAGRGQDTQYF. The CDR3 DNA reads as TGTGCCAGCAGTTCCAGGGGACTAGCGGGAAGAGGGCAAGATACGCAGTATTTT.

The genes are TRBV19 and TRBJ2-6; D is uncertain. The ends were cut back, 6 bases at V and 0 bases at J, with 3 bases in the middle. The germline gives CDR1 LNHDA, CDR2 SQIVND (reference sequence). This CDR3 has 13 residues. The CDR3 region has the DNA TGTGCCAGTAGGCGCTCTGGGGCCAACGTCCTGACTTTC. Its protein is CASRRSGANVLTF.

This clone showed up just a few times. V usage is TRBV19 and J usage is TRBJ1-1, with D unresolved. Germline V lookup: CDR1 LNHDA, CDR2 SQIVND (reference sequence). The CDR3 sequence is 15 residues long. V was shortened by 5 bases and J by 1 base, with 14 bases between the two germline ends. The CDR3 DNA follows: TGTGCCAGTAGTCCCGGACTGAGTACGAACACTGAAGCTTTCTTT. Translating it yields CASSPGLSTNTEAFF.

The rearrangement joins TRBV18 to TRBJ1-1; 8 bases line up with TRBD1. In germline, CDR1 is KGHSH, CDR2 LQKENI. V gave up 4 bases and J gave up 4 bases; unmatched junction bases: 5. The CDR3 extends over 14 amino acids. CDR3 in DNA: TGTGCCAGCTCACAACTGACAGGGGTCACTGAAGCTTTCTTT. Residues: CASSQLTGVTEAFF.

CDR3: CSATGSYGYTF. CDR3 nucleotides: TGCAGTGCTACAGGTAGCTATGGCTACACCTTC. V gene TRBV20-1 combines with J gene TRBJ1-2; D unresolved. The CDR3 extends over 11 amino acids. The V gene's germline CDR1 is DFQATT and CDR2 SNEGSKA (reference sequence). V lost 4 bases, J lost 4 bases, and 7 bases lay in between.